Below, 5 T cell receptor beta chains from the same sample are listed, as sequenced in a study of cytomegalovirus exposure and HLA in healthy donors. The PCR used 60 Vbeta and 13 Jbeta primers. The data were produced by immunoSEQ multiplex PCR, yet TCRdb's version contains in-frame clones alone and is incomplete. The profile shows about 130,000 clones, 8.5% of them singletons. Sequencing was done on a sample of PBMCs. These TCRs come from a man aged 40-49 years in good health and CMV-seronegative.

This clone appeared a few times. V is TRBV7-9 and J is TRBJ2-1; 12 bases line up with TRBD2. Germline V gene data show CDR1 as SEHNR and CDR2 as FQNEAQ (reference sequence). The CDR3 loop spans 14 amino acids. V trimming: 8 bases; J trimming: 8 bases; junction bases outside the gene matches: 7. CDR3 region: CASGLAGGPYEQFF. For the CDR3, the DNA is TGTGCCAGCGGCCTAGCGGGGGGGCCCTATGAGCAGTTCTTC. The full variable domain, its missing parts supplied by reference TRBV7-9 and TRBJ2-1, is DTGVSQNPRHKITKRGQNVTFRCDPISEHNRLYWYRQTLGQGPEFLTYFQNEAQLEKSRLLSDRFSAERPKGSFSTLEIQRTEQGDSAMYLCASGLAGGPYEQFFGPGTRLTVL.

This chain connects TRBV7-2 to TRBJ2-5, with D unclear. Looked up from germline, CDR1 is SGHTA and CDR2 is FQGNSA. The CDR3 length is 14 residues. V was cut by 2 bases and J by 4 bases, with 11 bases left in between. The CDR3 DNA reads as TGTGCCAGCAGCTTACAGATTAGAGGAGAGACCCAGTACTTC. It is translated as CASSLQIRGETQYF.

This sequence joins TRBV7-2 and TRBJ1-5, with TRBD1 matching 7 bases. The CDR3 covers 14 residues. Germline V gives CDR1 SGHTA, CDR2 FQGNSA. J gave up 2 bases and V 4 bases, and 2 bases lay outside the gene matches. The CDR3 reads CASSSRGGNQPQHF. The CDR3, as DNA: TGTGCCAGCAGCTCCAGGGGGGGCAATCAGCCCCAGCATTTT.

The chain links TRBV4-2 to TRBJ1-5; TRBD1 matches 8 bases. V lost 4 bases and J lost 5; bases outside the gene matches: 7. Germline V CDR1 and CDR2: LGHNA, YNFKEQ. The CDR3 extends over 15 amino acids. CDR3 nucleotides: TGTGCCAGCAGCCTAGAGGACAGGGAATATCAGCCCCAGCATTTT. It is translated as CASSLEDREYQPQHF.

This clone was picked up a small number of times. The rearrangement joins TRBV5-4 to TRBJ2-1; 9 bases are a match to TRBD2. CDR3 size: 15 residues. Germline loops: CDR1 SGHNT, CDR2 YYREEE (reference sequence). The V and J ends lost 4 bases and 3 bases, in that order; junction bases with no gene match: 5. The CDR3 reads CASSERAGGYNEQFF. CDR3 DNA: TGTGCCAGCAGCGAGAGAGCGGGGGGCTACAATGAGCAGTTCTTC.